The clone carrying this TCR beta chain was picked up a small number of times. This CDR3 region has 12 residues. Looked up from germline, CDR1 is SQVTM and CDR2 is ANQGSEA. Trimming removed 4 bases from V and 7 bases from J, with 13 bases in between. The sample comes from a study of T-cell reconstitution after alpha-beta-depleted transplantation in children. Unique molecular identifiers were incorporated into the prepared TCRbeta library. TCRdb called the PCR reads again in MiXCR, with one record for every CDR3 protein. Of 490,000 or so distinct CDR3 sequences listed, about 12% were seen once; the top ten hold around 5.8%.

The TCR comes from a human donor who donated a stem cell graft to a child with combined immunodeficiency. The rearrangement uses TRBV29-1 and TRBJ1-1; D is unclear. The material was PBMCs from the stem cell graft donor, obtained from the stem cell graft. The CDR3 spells CSVVRLPLEAFF. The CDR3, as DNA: TGCAGCGTTGTAAGGCTCCCCCTTGAAGCTTTCTTT.